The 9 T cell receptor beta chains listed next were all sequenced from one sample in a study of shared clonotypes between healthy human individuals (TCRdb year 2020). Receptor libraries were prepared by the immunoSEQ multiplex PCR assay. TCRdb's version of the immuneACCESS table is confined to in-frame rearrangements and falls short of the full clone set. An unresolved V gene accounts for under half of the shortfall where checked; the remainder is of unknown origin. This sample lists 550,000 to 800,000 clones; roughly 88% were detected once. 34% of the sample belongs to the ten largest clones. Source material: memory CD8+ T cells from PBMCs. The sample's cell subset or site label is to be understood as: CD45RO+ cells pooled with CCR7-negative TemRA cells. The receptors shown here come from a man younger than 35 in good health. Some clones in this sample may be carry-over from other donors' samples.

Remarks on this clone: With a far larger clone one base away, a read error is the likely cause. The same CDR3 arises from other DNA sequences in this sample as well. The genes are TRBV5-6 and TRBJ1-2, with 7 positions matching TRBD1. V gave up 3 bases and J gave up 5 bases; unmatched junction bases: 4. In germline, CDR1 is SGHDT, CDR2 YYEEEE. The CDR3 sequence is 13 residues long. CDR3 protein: CASSSGQTYGYTF. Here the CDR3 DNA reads TGTGCCAGCAGCTCGGGACAGACTTATGGCTACACCTTC.

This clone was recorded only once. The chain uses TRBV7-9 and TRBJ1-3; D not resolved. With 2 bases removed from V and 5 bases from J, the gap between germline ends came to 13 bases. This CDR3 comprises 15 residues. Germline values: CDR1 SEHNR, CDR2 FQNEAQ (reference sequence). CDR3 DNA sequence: TGTGCCAGCAGCTTAAGGGATGGACGGAGAAACACCATATATTTT. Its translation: CASSLRDGRRNTIYF.

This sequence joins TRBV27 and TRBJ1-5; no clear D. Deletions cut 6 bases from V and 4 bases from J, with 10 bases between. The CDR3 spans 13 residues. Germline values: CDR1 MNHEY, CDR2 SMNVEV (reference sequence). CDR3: CASRTRPNQPQHF. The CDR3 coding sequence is TGTGCCAGCAGAACGAGACCTAATCAGCCCCAGCATTTT.

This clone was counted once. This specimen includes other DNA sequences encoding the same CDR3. Here the CDR3 DNA reads TGTGCCAGCAGCCCCCCCGACAATGAGCAGTTCTTC. As protein: CASSPPDNEQFF. The rearrangement uses TRBV9 and TRBJ2-1; D is uncertain. Between the trimmed V and J ends, which lost 4 bases and 5 bases, there was a span of 7 bases. From germline, CDR1 is SGDLS and CDR2 YYNGEE. This CDR3 has 12 residues.

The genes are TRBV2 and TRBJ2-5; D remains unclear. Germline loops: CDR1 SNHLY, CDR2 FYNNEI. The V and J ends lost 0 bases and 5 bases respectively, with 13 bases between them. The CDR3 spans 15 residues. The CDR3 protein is CASSEALLFQETQYF. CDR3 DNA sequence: TGTGCCAGCAGTGAAGCGCTGCTGTTCCAGGAGACCCAGTACTTC.

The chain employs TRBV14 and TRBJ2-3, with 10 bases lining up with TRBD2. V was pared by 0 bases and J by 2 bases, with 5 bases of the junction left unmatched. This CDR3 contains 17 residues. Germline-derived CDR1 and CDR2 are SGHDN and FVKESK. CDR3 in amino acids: CASSQDWTSGYTDTQYF. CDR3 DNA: TGTGCCAGCAGCCAAGATTGGACTAGCGGATACACAGATACGCAGTATTTT.

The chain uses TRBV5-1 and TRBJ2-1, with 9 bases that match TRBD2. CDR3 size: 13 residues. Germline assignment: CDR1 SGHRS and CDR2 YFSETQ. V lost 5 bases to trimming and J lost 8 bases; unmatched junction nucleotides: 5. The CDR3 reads CASRAGGPDEQFF. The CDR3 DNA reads TGCGCCAGCAGGGCGGGAGGGCCGGATGAGCAGTTCTTC.

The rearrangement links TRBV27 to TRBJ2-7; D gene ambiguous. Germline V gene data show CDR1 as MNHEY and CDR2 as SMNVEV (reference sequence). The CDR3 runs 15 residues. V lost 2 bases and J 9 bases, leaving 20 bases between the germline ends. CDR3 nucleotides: TGTGCCAGCAGTTTAAATTACGCTGGTTTAGATGGGCAGTACTTC. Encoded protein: CASSLNYAGLDGQYF.

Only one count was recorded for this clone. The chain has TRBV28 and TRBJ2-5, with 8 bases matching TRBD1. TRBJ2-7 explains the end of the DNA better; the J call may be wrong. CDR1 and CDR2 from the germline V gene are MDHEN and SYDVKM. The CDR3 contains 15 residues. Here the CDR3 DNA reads TGTGCCAGCAGTTTAGGCAGGGGGCAGGGCTACGAGCAGTACTTC. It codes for CASSLGRGQGYEQYF.